This entry lists 25 T cell receptor beta chains sequenced from one sample in a study of cytomegalovirus exposure and HLA in healthy donors. PCR used 60 Vbeta primers and 13 Jbeta primers. Profiling relied on immunoSEQ multiplex PCR, and the TCRdb table lists in-frame clones only, not all of them. Here the sample spans 130,000 or so clones, about 8.6% being singletons. The sequenced sample was PBMCs. The origin of the receptors is a woman aged 40 to 50 in good health and CMV-seropositive.

J is TRBJ1-4 and V is TRBV11-2, with D perhaps matching TRBD1 (6 bases). This CDR3 has 14 amino acids. CDR1 SGHAT and CDR2 FQNNGV come from the germline V gene. Trimming removed 4 bases from V and 3 bases from J, with 9 bases in between. The CDR3 sequence: CASSSRQANEKLFF. CDR3 nucleotides: TGTGCCAGCAGCTCCCGACAGGCTAATGAAAAACTGTTTTTT.

CDR3 in amino acids: CASRLAPNTEAFF. The CDR3 bases are TGTGCCAGTCGACTGGCCCCGAACACTGAAGCTTTCTTT. V is TRBV11-2 and J is TRBJ1-1; D call uncertain. CDR1 is SGHAT, CDR2 FQNNGV, per germline. The germline V and J ends were trimmed by 9 bases and 1 base, with 12 bases remaining between them. This CDR3 is 13 amino acids long.

There are a few counts of this clone. The chain combines TRBV4-2 with TRBJ2-7; possible D gene TRBD2, 5 bases. The CDR3 sequence is 13 residues long. V was cut by 2 bases and J by 3 bases, with 8 bases left in between. Germline assignment: CDR1 LGHNA and CDR2 YNFKEQ. CDR3 coding DNA: TGTGCCAGCAGCCAAAACGGACTCTACGAGCAGTACTTC. Its protein is CASSQNGLYEQYF.

This clone was detected a few times. At one end the junction does not follow the germline gene, possibly because of a read error. The chain carries TRBV6-1 and TRBJ1-5; TRBD1 aligns across 8 bases. The germline V gene has CDR1 MNHNS and CDR2 SASEGT. The CDR3 sequence is 16 residues long. CDR3 nucleotides: TGTGCCAGCAGTGAAACCTGGGACAGGAAGAATCTGCCCCAGCATTTT. It specifies CASSETWDRKNLPQHF.

J is TRBJ1-2 and V is TRBV30, with a tentative D call TRBD1 (5 bases). Trimming left V 2 bases short and J 8 bases short, with 9 bases between. Germline CDR1 and CDR2: GTSNPN and SVGIG (reference sequence). CDR3 length: 11 residues. CDR3 residues: CAWSPRVGYTF. CDR3 coding DNA: TGTGCCTGGAGTCCCAGGGTGGGCTACACCTTC.

The chain couples TRBV5-1 to TRBJ2-2; no definite D call. The germline V gene has CDR1 SGHRS and CDR2 YFSETQ. Trimming shortened V by 0 bases and J by 0 bases, and 9 bases separated the two germline ends. The CDR3 consists of 16 residues. Here the CDR3 DNA reads TGCGCCAGCAGCTTGGCGGGTTCCACGAACACCGGGGAGCTGTTTTTT. This translates into CASSLAGSTNTGELFF.

This clone was observed a few times. The chain couples TRBV9 to TRBJ2-7, with 9 bases that match TRBD2. Germline-derived CDR1 and CDR2 are SGDLS and YYNGEE. The CDR3 runs 15 residues. Germline trimming cut 4 bases from V and 2 bases from J; bases unmatched to any gene: 7. In DNA, the CDR3 is TGTGCCAGCAGCCCTCGCGCGGGGGGGGCCTACGAGCAGTACTTC. As protein: CASSPRAGGAYEQYF.

The sample holds a few counts of this clone. The rearrangement uses TRBV5-1 and TRBJ2-7, with D perhaps TRBD2 (5 bases). From germline, CDR1 is SGHRS and CDR2 YFSETQ. CDR3 length: 13 residues. The V gene lost 7 bases and the J gene lost 5 bases, with 16 bases spanning the gap. The CDR3 DNA reads TGCGCCAGCCGGAGGTCCGGGGATGACGAGCAGTACTTC. This encodes CASRRSGDDEQYF.

This clone occurred a few times. This chain links TRBV7-8 with TRBJ1-5; D call uncertain. Germline V lookup: CDR1 SGHVS, CDR2 FQNEAQ. This CDR3 contains 16 residues. The ends were cut back, 5 bases at V and 3 bases at J, with 17 bases in the middle. The CDR3, as DNA: TGTGCCAGCAGCGCAAGAACCCAGATTTTCAATCAGCCCCAGCATTTT. Its translation: CASSARTQIFNQPQHF.

The chain carries TRBV10-2 and TRBJ1-2, with 8 bases fitting TRBD1. Germline V gene sequence: CDR1 WSHSY, CDR2 SAAADI. This CDR3 region has 16 residues. The trim removed 3 bases at V and 7 bases at J, leaving 13 bases unmatched. In DNA form, the CDR3 reads TGCGCCAGCAGTGATAAAAGGGGTTTACAGGGGGTTGGCTACACCTTC. This gives the protein CASSDKRGLQGVGYTF.

This clone occurred a few times. This chain joins TRBV18 and TRBJ1-3; D perhaps matches TRBD1 (6 bases). The CDR3 covers 16 residues. V dropped 2 bases and J dropped 1 base, with 12 bases sitting between them. Germline V CDR1 and CDR2: KGHSH, LQKENI. The CDR3: CASSPNRAESGNTIYF. Here the CDR3 DNA reads TGTGCCAGCTCACCAAACAGGGCTGAATCTGGAAACACCATATATTTT.

The gene calls are TRBV18 and TRBJ1-1, with 7 bases aligning to TRBD1. CDR1 is KGHSH and CDR2 is LQKENI in the germline V gene. Trimming cost V 3 bases and J 0 bases; bases outside gene matches: 4. The length of the CDR3 is 15 residues. The chain's CDR3 is CASSPTGVMNTEAFF. In DNA form, the CDR3 reads TGTGCCAGCTCACCTACAGGGGTAATGAACACTGAAGCTTTCTTT.

The chain is built from TRBV5-1 and TRBJ2-7, with D perhaps matching TRBD1 (6 bases). Looked up from germline, CDR1 is SGHRS and CDR2 is YFSETQ. CDR3 size: 15 residues. Trimming removed 3 bases from V and 2 bases from J, with 15 bases in between. Written as DNA, the CDR3 is TGCGCCAGCAGCTCGACAGGCGCAACGACCTACGAGCAGTACTTC. Translating it yields CASSSTGATTYEQYF.

This clone turned up a few times. V and J are TRBV25-1 and TRBJ2-1, with 7 bases lining up with TRBD2. CDR3 length equals 15 residues. The V gene's germline CDR1 is MGHDK and CDR2 SYGVNS. Trimming took 6 bases from V and 0 from J; bases not matched to a gene: 5. The CDR3 nucleotides are TGTGCCAGCAGAGCGGGACTGCCCTCCTACAATGAGCAGTTCTTC. Protein product: CASRAGLPSYNEQFF.

The chain recombines TRBV5-1 with TRBJ1-4, with D possibly matching TRBD1 (5 bases). The CDR3 runs to 15 residues. Germline V gene sequence: CDR1 SGHRS, CDR2 YFSETQ. V was pared by 4 bases and J by 3 bases, with 13 bases between. The CDR3, as DNA: TGCGCCAGCAGCCGGGACTACAGGTCTAATGAAAAACTGTTTTTT. It specifies CASSRDYRSNEKLFF.

A few counts support this clone. The V and J genes are TRBV18 and TRBJ1-2; D is unresolved. Between the trimmed V and J ends, which lost 3 bases and 8 bases, there was a span of 19 bases. Germline CDR1 KGHSH, CDR2 LQKENI. CDR3 length: 15 residues. The CDR3 loop reads CASSPPIAPPQGYTF. DNA for the CDR3: TGTGCCAGCTCACCCCCAATCGCCCCACCCCAGGGCTACACCTTC.

V is TRBV28 and J is TRBJ1-4; D unclear. The CDR3 consists of 15 residues. The germline V gene encodes CDR1 MDHEN and CDR2 SYDVKM. Trimming stripped 6 bases from V and 0 bases from J, with 11 bases between. For the CDR3, the DNA is TGTGCCAGCAGCCGCCGAGAGACAACTAATGAAAAACTGTTTTTT. It encodes CASSRRETTNEKLFF.

This clone came up a few times. The V and J genes are TRBV11-2 and TRBJ1-1, with no clear D. CDR3 size: 14 residues. V lost 1 base to trimming and J lost 3 bases, with 9 bases between them. CDR1 and CDR2 (germline): SGHAT, FQNNGV. CDR3 region: CASSLGEDYTEAFF. The CDR3 region has the DNA TGTGCCAGCAGCTTAGGGGAGGATTACACTGAAGCTTTCTTT.

This clone has only a few counts. The J gene is TRBJ2-3, the V gene TRBV6-6; TRBD1 matches 10 bases. The CDR3 is made up of 15 amino acids. Germline CDR1 MNHNY, CDR2 SVGAGI (reference sequence). J gave up 5 bases and V 4 bases, and 6 bases lay outside the gene matches. As DNA, the CDR3 is TGTGCCAGCAGTTGGGACAGGGGAGGAGTAGATACGCAGTATTTT. This codes for CASSWDRGGVDTQYF.

This clone was recorded a few times. The V gene is TRBV7-9, the J gene TRBJ2-3; D is perhaps TRBD1 (7 bases). The CDR3 totals 17 residues. With 4 bases removed from V and 3 bases from J, the gap between germline ends came to 20 bases. The germline gives CDR1 SEHNR, CDR2 FQNEAQ (reference sequence). The CDR3 DNA reads as TGTGCCAGCAGCTCCCGCCCAGGGGGGAGAGGAACAGATACGCAGTATTTT. Its translation: CASSSRPGGRGTDTQYF.

V is TRBV5-4 and J is TRBJ2-2, with D tentatively TRBD1 (6 bases). The CDR3 spans 18 residues. From germline, CDR1 is SGHNT and CDR2 YYREEE (reference sequence). The germline V and J ends were trimmed by 0 bases and 6 bases, with 21 bases remaining between them. In nucleotides, the CDR3 is TGTGCCAGCAGCTTGGATATTGGACAGAAGGGTCTACCCGGGGAGCTGTTTTTT. Protein: CASSLDIGQKGLPGELFF.

This clone has more than one count but fewer than ten. The chain recombines TRBV28 with TRBJ2-7, with 14 bases aligning to TRBD2. There are 16 residues in the CDR3. The J segment lost 7 bases and the V segment lost 7 bases, leaving 12 bases of the junction unmatched. Germline V CDR1 and CDR2: MDHEN, SYDVKM. CDR3 loop: CASTHPGTSGGREQYF. The CDR3 coding sequence is TGTGCCAGCACCCACCCCGGGACTAGCGGGGGACGGGAGCAGTACTTC.

This clone was seen a handful of times. The chain uses TRBV25-1 and TRBJ1-2, with 9 bases lining up with TRBD1. V dropped 4 bases and J dropped 8; count of bases not matched to a gene: 8. CDR3 length: 14 amino acids. The V gene's germline CDR1 is MGHDK and CDR2 SYGVNS. Here the CDR3 DNA reads TGTGCCAGCAGTGGGACGGACAGGGGCAGAGGCTACACCTTC. Protein product: CASSGTDRGRGYTF.

In its sample, this clone was seen a few times. CDR3 region: CASSLPGVDYEQYF. The CDR3 DNA follows: TGTGCCAGCAGCTTGCCAGGGGTCGACTACGAGCAGTACTTC. The chain recombines TRBV5-4 with TRBJ2-7; tentatively, D is TRBD1 (6 bases). The CDR3 totals 14 residues. V was pared by 1 base and J by 3 bases, with 11 bases between. The V gene's germline CDR1 is SGHNT and CDR2 YYREEE (reference sequence). The whole variable domain, remainder taken from reference TRBV5-4 and TRBJ2-7, is ETGVTQSPTHLIKTRGQQVTLRCSSQSGHNTVSWYQQALGQGPQFIFQYYREEENGRGNFPPRFSGLQFPNYSSELNVNALELDDSALYLCASSLPGVDYEQYFGPGTRLTVT.

This clone was observed a few times. V and J are TRBV29-1 and TRBJ1-1; TRBD1 matches 8 bases. J gave up 5 bases and V 3 bases, and 17 bases lay outside the gene matches. Per germline, CDR1 SQVTM and CDR2 ANQGSEA. This CDR3 has 17 amino acids. Here the CDR3 DNA reads TGCAGCGTTGATGCCGGGACAGGCGCCCCTTTGGGGACTGAAGCTTTCTTT. Translation: CSVDAGTGAPLGTEAFF. Full variable domain (outside the CDR3, taken from reference TRBV29-1 and TRBJ1-1): SAVISQKPSRDICQRGTSLTIQCQVDSQVTMMFWYRQQPGQSLTLIATANQGSEATYESGFVIDKFPISRPNLTFSTLTVSNMSPEDSSIYLCSVDAGTGAPLGTEAFFGQGTRLTVV.